Below are 30 T cell receptor beta chains sequenced from a single sample in a study of neurological immune-mediated disorders. TCRdb re-called the 5' RACE reads through MiXCR, storing one row per CDR3 protein. Found here are over 55,000 distinct CDR3 sequences, 2.5% of them singletons; the top ten hold approximately 3%. The sample was PBMCs. These receptors were collected from a man aged 45-65 years with multiple sclerosis.

This clonotype appeared many times. The chain combines TRBV5-1 with TRBJ2-5; D not certain. Germline-derived CDR1 and CDR2 are SGHRS and YFSETQ. Trimming removed 4 bases from V and 5 bases from J, with 12 bases in between. CDR3 length: 13 amino acids. CDR3: CASSDGGSETQYF. The CDR3 DNA reads TGCGCCAGCAGCGACGGCGGTTCGGAGACCCAGTACTTC.

This clonotype was detected ten times or more. DNA for the CDR3: TGTGCCAGCAGTTCACGACACTTGCAGGGGGCCTCGAACACCGGGGAGCTGTTTTTT. Translating gives CASSSRHLQGASNTGELFF. The V call is TRBV7-6, the J call TRBJ2-2; 8 bases are shared with TRBD1. V trimming: 6 bases; J trimming: 0 bases; junction bases outside the gene matches: 15. CDR1 and CDR2 from the germline V gene are SGHVS and FNYEAQ. The CDR3 runs 19 residues. Together with reference TRBV7-6 and TRBJ2-2, the CDR3 gives the full variable domain: GAGVSQSPRYKVTKRGQDVALRCDPISGHVSLYWYRQALGQGPEFLTYFNYEAQQDKSGLPNDRFSAERPEGSISTLTIQRTEQRDSAMYRCASSSRHLQGASNTGELFFGEGSRLTVL.

There are many counts of this clonotype. The rearrangement uses TRBV7-2 and TRBJ1-3; no definite D call. Germline values: CDR1 SGHTA, CDR2 FQGNSA. The length of the CDR3 is 13 residues. Trimming shortened V by 1 base and J by 4 bases, and 5 bases separated the two germline ends. The CDR3 region is CASSLDSGNTIYF. The DNA of the CDR3 is TGTGCCAGCAGCTTAGATAGCGGAAACACCATATATTTT.

There are many counts of this clonotype. The V gene is TRBV15, the J gene TRBJ2-3; no definite D call. V shed 5 bases and J shed 4 bases, with 4 bases lying between them. The CDR3 length is 11 residues. The germline CDR1 and CDR2 sequences are LNHNV and YYDKDF (reference sequence). In nucleotides, the CDR3 is TGTGCCACCAGCGGTTCAGATACGCAGTATTTT. As protein: CATSGSDTQYF.

Many counts were recorded for this clonotype. The gene calls are TRBV7-2 and TRBJ2-7; 7 bases are shared with TRBD1. CDR3 length: 14 amino acids. V shed 5 bases and J 4 bases; nucleotides not matched to a gene: 8. Germline V gene data show CDR1 as SGHTA and CDR2 as FQGNSA. The chain's CDR3 is CASSITGAGYEQYF. The CDR3 DNA follows: TGTGCCAGCAGCATCACAGGGGCCGGGTACGAGCAGTACTTC.

This clonotype occurred many times. The chain carries TRBV7-2 and TRBJ1-5; 12 nucleotides match TRBD1. Unmatched junction bases numbered 7, after V lost 5 bases and J lost 2 bases. Germline loops: CDR1 SGHTA, CDR2 FQGNSA. The CDR3 is 17 residues long. CDR3: CASSTGTGGAGNQPQHF. The CDR3 bases are TGTGCCAGCAGCACCGGGACAGGGGGCGCAGGCAATCAGCCCCAGCATTTT.

This clonotype was counted at least ten times. This chain uses TRBV5-1 with TRBJ2-3; 8 positions match TRBD1. Germline CDR1 SGHRS, CDR2 YFSETQ. This CDR3 comprises 15 residues. Germline trimming cut 4 bases from V and 0 bases from J; bases unmatched to any gene: 4. CDR3 DNA sequence: TGCGCCAGCAGCCCGCAGGGGGCGAGCACAGATACGCAGTATTTT. This codes for CASSPQGASTDTQYF.

This clonotype was seen many times. This chain links TRBV5-8 with TRBJ2-3; TRBD2 aligns across 7 bases. The CDR3 loop spans 14 amino acids. The V gene's germline CDR1 is SGHTS and CDR2 YDEGEE. V shed 8 bases and J 2 bases; nucleotides not matched to a gene: 8. The chain's CDR3 is CASILATYTDTQYF. The CDR3 DNA reads TGTGCCAGTATACTAGCGACTTACACAGATACGCAGTATTTT.

This clonotype was observed at least ten times. J is TRBJ2-3 and V is TRBV5-1; D uncertain. The ends were cut back, 4 bases at V and 4 bases at J, with 10 bases in the middle. This CDR3 spans 13 amino acids. The germline CDR1 and CDR2 sequences are SGHRS and YFSETQ. The CDR3 nucleotides are TGCGCCAGCAGCCCCCCTGCACCAGATACGCAGTATTTT. Residues: CASSPPAPDTQYF.

In its sample, this clonotype was seen many times. V is TRBV5-6 and J is TRBJ1-1; TRBD1 matches 9 bases. Germline assignment: CDR1 SGHDT and CDR2 YYEEEE. Losses at the gene ends were 0 bases for V and 4 bases for J; bases not matched to a gene: 13. The length of the CDR3 is 18 residues. In DNA, the CDR3 is TGTGCCAGCAGCTTGGAAGGTTTGGGACAGGGTTCGGGCACTGAAGCTTTCTTT. This encodes CASSLEGLGQGSGTEAFF.

In regard to this clonotype: An end of the junction differs from the germline gene, which may be a read error. This chain connects TRBV20-1 to TRBJ1-5; D is undetermined. From germline, CDR1 is DFQATT and CDR2 SNEGSKA (reference sequence). The CDR3 is 16 amino acids. CDR3 bases: TGCAGTGCTAGAGATAAGGACGGAAATAGCAATAAGACCCAGAATTTT. This translates into CSARDKDGNSNKTQNF.

At least ten counts were recorded for this clonotype. The V and J genes are TRBV20-1 and TRBJ2-1; 8 bases agree with TRBD2. V lost 3 bases to trimming and J lost 3 bases; unmatched junction nucleotides: 1. This CDR3 is 13 amino acids long. Germline values: CDR1 DFQATT, CDR2 SNEGSKA (reference sequence). This CDR3 is CSARGLVYNEQFF. CDR3 DNA: TGCAGTGCTAGGGGACTAGTCTACAATGAGCAGTTCTTC.

In this sample, this clonotype turned up many times. The chain recombines TRBV7-2 with TRBJ2-2; TRBD1 agrees at 9 bases. The CDR3 has 17 amino acids. With 4 bases clipped from V and 2 bases from J, the junction kept 8 bases outside the gene matches. Germline V lookup: CDR1 SGHTA, CDR2 FQGNSA. The CDR3 DNA sequence: TGTGCCAGCAGCTCGAGATGGGACAGGGTTAACACCGGGGAGCTGTTTTTT. This translates into CASSSRWDRVNTGELFF.

This clonotype was seen repeatedly, ten times or more. V usage is TRBV7-6 and J usage is TRBJ2-7; TRBD1 is a possible D gene (6 bases). Trimming left V 2 bases short and J 2 bases short, with 19 bases between. The CDR3 is made up of 17 amino acids. Germline V gene sequence: CDR1 SGHVS, CDR2 FNYEAQ. CDR3 sequence reads: CASSLNSMRTATYEQYF. The CDR3 region has the DNA TGTGCCAGCAGCTTAAACTCGATGCGGACAGCTACCTACGAGCAGTACTTC.

Many counts were recorded for this clonotype. The V call is TRBV7-2, the J call TRBJ2-7; a possible D gene is TRBD1 (6 bases). This CDR3 has 14 amino acids. Trimming took off 5 bases at V and 2 bases at J, with 13 bases between the two ends. Germline CDR1 is SGHTA and CDR2 is FQGNSA. The CDR3 spells CASSPGDGPYEQYF. The CDR3 bases are TGTGCCAGCAGCCCAGGGGACGGACCCTACGAGCAGTACTTC.

This clonotype was observed at least ten times. The chain couples TRBV3-1 to TRBJ2-3; 8 nucleotides match TRBD2. The CDR3 contains 17 residues. Germline V gene sequence: CDR1 LGHDT, CDR2 YNNKEL (reference sequence). The V gene end was trimmed by 0 bases and the J gene end by 2 bases; junction bases not matched to a gene: 7. The DNA of the CDR3 is TGTGCCAGCAGCCAAGATGCGAGCGGGGGAGTCACAGATACGCAGTATTTT. Its translation: CASSQDASGGVTDTQYF.

Notes on this clonotype: An end of the junction does not agree with germline; a read error may underlie this. The rearrangement uses TRBV5-1 and TRBJ2-2; the D gene is possibly TRBD1 (7 bases). This CDR3 spans 16 amino acids. CDR1 is SGHRS, CDR2 YFSETQ, per germline. CDR3 sequence: CAISLAPRTGGGELFF. The CDR3 DNA follows: TGCGCCATCAGCTTGGCCCCTCGGACAGGAGGGGGAGAGCTGTTTTTT.

Many counts were recorded for this clonotype. The chain combines TRBV3-1 with TRBJ2-7, with D possibly TRBD2 on 5 matching bases. Germline CDR1 is LGHDT and CDR2 is YNNKEL (reference sequence). This CDR3 is built from 13 residues. Trimming removed 4 bases at V and 2 bases at J, with 9 bases between. The CDR3 coding sequence is TGTGCCAGCAGCCGCAACGGGGCCTACGAGCAGTACTTC. Translated: CASSRNGAYEQYF.

This clonotype came up many times. The chain uses TRBV20-1 and TRBJ2-1, with 7 nucleotides matching TRBD2. The CDR3 is 16 residues long. V shed 3 bases, J shed 0 bases, and the junction held 8 bases outside the gene matches. Germline V lookup: CDR1 DFQATT, CDR2 SNEGSKA (reference sequence). The CDR3 nucleotides are TGCAGTGCTAGCGGGCGGACTAGTGGCTCCTACAATGAGCAGTTCTTC. Translated, it gives CSASGRTSGSYNEQFF.

The CDR3 sequence is CASSYDGSYEQYF. DNA of the CDR3: TGTGCCAGCAGTTACGACGGTTCCTACGAGCAGTACTTC. V and J are TRBV6-5 and TRBJ2-7; D is unclear. The germline V gene has CDR1 MNHEY and CDR2 SVGAGI. V lost 2 bases and J lost 1, with 6 bases in between. The CDR3 contains 13 residues.

This clonotype was observed many times. The gene calls are TRBV10-1 and TRBJ2-7, with 7 positions matching TRBD1. J lost 4 bases, V lost 6 bases, and 15 bases had no gene match. Germline CDR1 and CDR2: WNHNN and SYGVQD (reference sequence). The CDR3 loop spans 16 amino acids. CDR3 residues: CASSAVIGTARYEQYF. The CDR3 coding sequence is TGCGCCAGCAGCGCAGTAATCGGGACAGCGAGATACGAGCAGTACTTC.

This clonotype was seen at least ten times. The rearrangement links TRBV10-2 to TRBJ2-1; 9 bases align to TRBD1. The CDR3 totals 16 residues. Germline V gives CDR1 WSHSY, CDR2 SAAADI. V was pared by 7 bases and J by 4 bases, with 11 bases of the junction left unmatched. Here the CDR3 reads CASIESGTGSYNEQFF. As DNA, the CDR3 is TGCGCCAGCATCGAATCCGGGACAGGGTCGTACAATGAGCAGTTCTTC.

There are many counts of this clonotype. This chain connects TRBV27 to TRBJ2-4; 7 nucleotides align to TRBD2. Germline CDR1 is MNHEY and CDR2 is SMNVEV (reference sequence). The CDR3 covers 13 residues. V lost 4 bases and J lost 14; bases outside the gene matches: 11. The CDR3 region has the DNA TGTGCCAGCAGTTCCAAATCTACTAGCGCTAAGTACTTC. It codes for CASSSKSTSAKYF.

This clonotype was counted at least ten times. The chain links TRBV5-1 to TRBJ2-3; D call uncertain. Deletions cut 4 bases from V and 3 bases from J, with 6 bases between. The CDR3 totals 12 residues. Per germline, CDR1 SGHRS and CDR2 YFSETQ. The CDR3 nucleotides are TGCGCCAGCAGCCCCGGGACAGATACGCAGTATTTT. Protein product: CASSPGTDTQYF. Variable domain in full (rest from reference TRBV5-1 and TRBJ2-3): KAGVTQTPRYLIKTRGQQVTLSCSPISGHRSVSWYQQTPGQGLQFLFEYFSETQRNKGNFPGRFSGRQFSNSRSEMNVSTLELGDSALYLCASSPGTDTQYFGPGTRLTVL.

This clonotype was counted at least ten times. V usage is TRBV7-2 and J usage is TRBJ1-6; possible D gene TRBD1, 5 bases. The germline CDR1 and CDR2 sequences are SGHTA and FQGNSA. The CDR3 spans 15 residues. The ends were cut back, 2 bases at V and 4 bases at J, with 9 bases in the middle. Written as DNA, the CDR3 is TGTGCCAGCAGCTTAATGGGGGGATATAATTCACCCCTCCACTTT. This translates into CASSLMGGYNSPLHF.

This clonotype came up a few times. A much more abundant neighbour one base away suggests this may be a read error. This chain uses TRBV7-2 with TRBJ2-5; 9 bases line up with TRBD1. Germline CDR1 reads SGHTA; CDR2 reads FQGNSA. This CDR3 contains 17 residues. CDR3 residues: CASSLEKRTDRGENQYF. CDR3 nucleotide sequence: TGTGCCAGCAGCTTAGAAAAGAGAACGGACAGGGGAGAGAACCAGTACTTC.

Many counts were recorded for this clonotype. The genes are TRBV20-1 and TRBJ2-1; D call uncertain. The CDR3 is made up of 13 amino acids. Germline loops: CDR1 DFQATT, CDR2 SNEGSKA (reference sequence). CDR3 region: CVTPVNSYNEQFF. The CDR3 coding sequence is TGCGTTACTCCGGTAAACTCCTACAATGAGCAGTTCTTC.

This clonotype was observed many times. The gene calls are TRBV2 and TRBJ2-3, with 13 bases matching TRBD2. The V gene's germline CDR1 is SNHLY and CDR2 FYNNEI. J lost 4 bases, V lost 6 bases, and 7 bases had no gene match. The CDR3 contains 16 residues. This CDR3 is CASSPGTSGVADTQYF. The CDR3 nucleotides are TGTGCCAGCAGCCCCGGGACTAGCGGGGTCGCAGATACGCAGTATTTT.

This clonotype was detected many times. V is TRBV5-6 and J is TRBJ2-5; perhaps D is TRBD1 or TRBD2 (6 bases each). Trimming took off 1 base at V and 5 bases at J, with 9 bases between the two ends. The V gene's germline CDR1 is SGHDT and CDR2 YYEEEE. The CDR3 extends over 13 amino acids. The CDR3, as DNA: TGTGCCAGCAGCTTGACAGGGAGGGAGACCCAGTACTTC. This sequence encodes CASSLTGRETQYF.

This clonotype showed up many times. The CDR3 nucleotides read TGTGCCAGCGGCCTCCACACCGGGGAGCTGTTTTTT. Translation: CASGLHTGELFF. This chain connects TRBV12-3 or TRBV12-4 to TRBJ2-2; D uncertain. V lost 8 bases and J 3 bases, leaving 7 bases between the germline ends. The CDR3 sequence is 12 residues long.